The 22 T cell receptor beta chains given below trace back to one sample, sequenced in a study of CD8+CD57+ T cells in acquired aplastic anemia. CDR3 and TCR beta VDJ profiling relied on genomic DNA as the template. MiXCR was run by TCRdb on the reads, yielding one entry per CDR3 protein. The sample consists of over 150,000 distinct CDR3 sequences, around half of them appearing once. Sequencing was performed on sorted CD4+, CD8+, or CD8+CD57+ T cells (not recorded which) from PBMCs. Receptor source: a human donor in good health, serving as a control.

This chain links TRBV2 with TRBJ2-7; TRBD1 matches at 10 bases. Germline CDR1 reads SNHLY; CDR2 reads FYNNEI. The CDR3 length is 14 residues. Germline trimming cut 6 bases from V and 4 bases from J; bases unmatched to any gene: 6. For the CDR3, the DNA is TGTGCCAGCAGCCTTGGACAGGGGGTATACGAGCAGTACTTC. Amino acids: CASSLGQGVYEQYF.

This clonotype came up many times. The V call is TRBV20-1, the J call TRBJ2-5; D possibly corresponds to TRBD2 (6 bases). The length of the CDR3 is 18 residues. The V and J ends lost 0 bases and 1 base respectively, with 21 bases between them. Per the germline V gene, CDR1 is DFQATT and CDR2 is SNEGSKA (reference sequence). The CDR3 sequence is CSARDATQGWGVQETQYF. CDR3 sequence (DNA): TGCAGTGCTAGAGATGCGACTCAGGGTTGGGGGGTCCAAGAGACCCAGTACTTC.

The chain recombines TRBV19 with TRBJ1-1; 11 nucleotides agree with TRBD1. V shed 6 bases, J shed 4 bases, and the junction held 4 bases outside the gene matches. This CDR3 is 14 amino acids long. Germline V CDR1 and CDR2: LNHDA, SQIVND (reference sequence). CDR3 nucleotides: TGTGCCAGTAGCGGGACAGGGGGAGTCACTGAAGCTTTCTTT. As protein: CASSGTGGVTEAFF.

This clonotype turned up a few times. The J gene is TRBJ2-3, the V gene TRBV6-2 or TRBV6-3; 7 bases fit TRBD1. J lost 4 bases, V lost 2 bases, and 12 bases had no gene match. CDR1 MNHEY and CDR2 SVGEGT come from the germline V gene. The CDR3 is 17 amino acids. The CDR3 sequence: CASSYPGTALGADTQYF. Written as DNA, the CDR3 is TGTGCCAGCAGTTACCCCGGGACAGCTCTAGGGGCAGATACGCAGTATTTT.

The chain recombines TRBV9 with TRBJ1-6, with 7 bases fitting TRBD1. V lost 3 bases to trimming and J lost 10 bases; unmatched junction nucleotides: 13. This CDR3 is built from 16 residues. Germline loops: CDR1 SGDLS, CDR2 YYNGEE. CDR3 protein: CASSALTGTPISPLHF. CDR3 coding DNA: TGTGCCAGCAGCGCCCTGACAGGGACACCGATCTCACCCCTCCACTTT.

This chain connects TRBV20-1 to TRBJ2-7; tentatively, D is TRBD1 (5 bases). The CDR3 contains 14 residues. With 6 bases removed from V and 0 bases from J, the gap between germline ends came to 15 bases. Germline CDR1 DFQATT, CDR2 SNEGSKA (reference sequence). The chain's CDR3 is CSAETVLSSYEQYF. DNA of the CDR3: TGCAGTGCCGAGACAGTACTCAGCTCCTACGAGCAGTACTTC.

This clonotype was recorded many times. The chain has TRBV4-3 and TRBJ1-2; 7 bases map to TRBD1. CDR1 is LGHNA and CDR2 is YSLEER in the germline V gene. The CDR3 totals 15 residues. V dropped 2 bases and J dropped 6; count of bases not matched to a gene: 9. This CDR3 reads CASSQSWTQGDGYTF. The CDR3 nucleotides are TGCGCCAGCAGCCAAAGCTGGACTCAGGGGGATGGCTACACCTTC.

A few counts support this clonotype. The rearrangement links TRBV3-1 to TRBJ1-2; 9 bases line up with TRBD1. The trim removed 4 bases at V and 8 bases at J, leaving 11 bases unmatched. The germline V gene encodes CDR1 LGHDT and CDR2 YNNKEL (reference sequence). This CDR3 is built from 15 residues. CDR3 DNA sequence: TGTGCCAGCAGCCCCGGGGACAGGGAGTTTAAAGGCTACACCTTC. Encoded protein: CASSPGDREFKGYTF.

The chain combines TRBV5-4 with TRBJ1-3, with D uncertain. The CDR3 totals 16 residues. Trimming cost V 4 bases and J 2 bases, with 16 bases left between them. Germline assignment: CDR1 SGHNT and CDR2 YYREEE (reference sequence). The DNA for the CDR3 is TGTGCCAGCAGCCAGGAGTACAACACTGCTGGAAACACCATATATTTT. It is translated as CASSQEYNTAGNTIYF.

This clonotype was counted ten times or more. This chain uses TRBV5-8 with TRBJ1-1; no clear D. Trimming shortened V by 4 bases and J by 2 bases, and 9 bases separated the two germline ends. This CDR3 contains 13 residues. CDR1 and CDR2 (germline): SGHTS, YDEGEE. The CDR3, as DNA: TGTGCCAGCAGCCAGGAGTACAACACTGAAGCTTTCTTT. This encodes CASSQEYNTEAFF.

This clonotype was counted ten times or more. The chain uses TRBV2 and TRBJ2-3; 8 bases line up with TRBD2. The CDR3 is 15 amino acids. Germline V gives CDR1 SNHLY, CDR2 FYNNEI. J gave up 2 bases and V 4 bases, and 5 bases lay outside the gene matches. For the CDR3, the DNA is TGTGCCAGCAGTGCGACTAGCGCATACACAGATACGCAGTATTTT. Its protein is CASSATSAYTDTQYF.

This chain connects TRBV7-8 to TRBJ1-3; the match to TRBD1 covers 8 bases. Germline-derived CDR1 and CDR2 are SGHVS and FQNEAQ. The CDR3 is 17 residues long. V was clipped by 2 bases and J by 3 bases; unmatched bases: 9. CDR3 nucleotide sequence: TGTGCCAGCAGCTTACTTCCCGACAGGGGAGGTGGAAACACCATATATTTT. Amino acids: CASSLLPDRGGGNTIYF.

In its sample, this clonotype was seen many times. V gene TRBV7-3 combines with J gene TRBJ1-3; D remains ambiguous. Germline V CDR1 and CDR2: SGHTA, FQGTGA. CDR3 length equals 14 residues. The V end lost 5 bases, the J end lost 7 bases, and 15 bases lay between the germline ends. The CDR3 nucleotides read TGTGCCAGCAGCCCCCAACCGGAAGCGAACACCATATATTTT. Amino acid sequence: CASSPQPEANTIYF.

This clonotype was detected ten times or more. An end of the junction does not agree with germline; a read error may underlie this. V gene TRBV6-1 combines with J gene TRBJ2-6; D gene uncertain. The CDR3 runs 14 residues. Germline CDR1 is MNHNS and CDR2 is SASEGT. DNA for the CDR3: TGTGCCAGCAGTTTAGGATCTGAGGCCAACGTCCTGACTTTC. The encoded protein is CASSLGSEANVLTF.

The chain combines TRBV7-3 with TRBJ2-3, with 10 nucleotides matching TRBD2. Germline assignment: CDR1 SGHTA and CDR2 FQGTGA. The trim removed 2 bases at V and 6 bases at J, leaving 5 bases unmatched. This CDR3 spans 15 amino acids. CDR3 in DNA: TGTGCCAGCAGCTTAGGACTAGCGGTGCAGGATACGCAGTATTTT. Translation gives CASSLGLAVQDTQYF. Combining the CDR3 with reference TRBV7-3 and TRBJ2-3 gives the whole variable domain GAGVSQTPSNKVTEKGKYVELRCDPISGHTALYWYRQSLGQGPEFLIYFQGTGAADDSGLPNDRFFAVRPEGSVSTLKIQRTERGDSAVYLCASSLGLAVQDTQYFGPGTRLTVL.

There are many counts of this clonotype. The V and J genes are TRBV4-2 and TRBJ2-2; no clear D. Trimming stripped 3 bases from V and 1 base from J, with 6 bases between. Germline loops: CDR1 LGHNA, CDR2 YNFKEQ. This CDR3 region has 14 residues. CDR3 protein: CASSQEGNTGELFF. As DNA, the CDR3 is TGTGCCAGCAGCCAGGAAGGGAACACCGGGGAGCTGTTTTTT.

This clonotype was recorded at least ten times. This sequence joins TRBV4-1 and TRBJ1-5, with TRBD1 matching 8 bases. The J segment lost 6 bases and the V segment lost 1 base, leaving 8 bases of the junction unmatched. This CDR3 contains 16 residues. Per the germline V gene, CDR1 is MGHRA and CDR2 is YSYEKL. This CDR3 is CASSQAPDRVSQPQHF. The CDR3 nucleotides are TGCGCCAGCAGCCAAGCCCCGGACAGGGTGAGTCAGCCCCAGCATTTT.

The V call is TRBV19, the J call TRBJ2-7; D remains unclear. CDR3 length equals 14 residues. The V gene's germline CDR1 is LNHDA and CDR2 SQIVND (reference sequence). Trimming took 2 bases from V and 5 from J, leaving 13 bases between them. Here the CDR3 reads CASSIRMDRHEQYF. Here the CDR3 DNA reads TGTGCCAGTAGTATACGAATGGATAGACACGAGCAGTACTTC. The complete variable domain, with remaining parts taken from reference TRBV19 and TRBJ2-7, reads DGGITQSPKYLFRKEGQNVTLSCEQNLNHDAMYWYRQDPGQGLRLIYYSQIVNDFQKGDIAEGYSVSREKKESFPLTVTSAQKNPTAFYLCASSIRMDRHEQYFGPGTRLTVT.

Comments on this clonotype: A much bigger clone sits one base away, suggesting this may be a read error. The genes are TRBV5-1 and TRBJ2-1; D may be TRBD2 (5 bases). This CDR3 has 16 amino acids. Germline V gene data show CDR1 as SGHRS and CDR2 as YFSETQ. CDR3 residues: CASGLAGVSSYNEQFF. CDR3 nucleotide sequence: TGCGCCAGCGGCTTGGCCGGGGTGAGCTCCTACAATGAGCAGTTCTTC. The full variable domain, completed using reference TRBV5-1 and TRBJ2-1, is KAGVTQTPRYLIKTRGQQVTLSCSPISGHRSVSWYQQTPGQGLQFLFEYFSETQRNKGNFPGRFSGRQFSNSRSEMNVSTLELGDSALYLCASGLAGVSSYNEQFFGPGTRLTVL.

This clonotype was recorded at least ten times. The V gene is TRBV28, the J gene TRBJ1-2; 7 nucleotides agree with TRBD1. V lost 5 bases to trimming and J lost 4 bases; unmatched junction nucleotides: 1. This CDR3 contains 12 residues. Germline V CDR1 and CDR2: MDHEN, SYDVKM. CDR3 coding DNA: TGTGCCAGCAGTGACAGGGTCTATGGCTACACCTTC. Its protein is CASSDRVYGYTF.

This clonotype has ten or more counts. The chain uses TRBV5-5 and TRBJ2-7, with 14 positions matching TRBD2. The CDR3 totals 18 residues. J was trimmed by 2 bases and V by 4 bases; bases with no gene match: 11. Germline CDR1 SGHKS, CDR2 YYEKEE (reference sequence). CDR3 loop: CASSPTSGGALSAYEQYF. CDR3 nucleotide sequence: TGTGCCAGCAGCCCGACTAGCGGGGGGGCCTTGTCCGCCTACGAGCAGTACTTC. The full variable domain, with the rest looked up from reference TRBV5-5 and TRBJ2-7, is DAGVTQSPTHLIKTRGQQVTLRCSPISGHKSVSWYQQVLGQGPQFIFQYYEKEERGRGNFPDRFSARQFPNYSSELNVNALLLGDSALYLCASSPTSGGALSAYEQYFGPGTRLTVT.

This clonotype has ten or more counts. V and J are TRBV7-6 and TRBJ2-3; D might be TRBD1 or TRBD2, each matching 5 bases. The CDR3 length is 17 residues. Germline V gene sequence: CDR1 SGHVS, CDR2 FNYEAQ. Deletions cut 4 bases from V and 1 base from J, with 18 bases between. CDR3 DNA sequence: TGTGCCAGCAGCTCCCTAGGTGGGGCCGGGGGCACAGATACGCAGTATTTT. Protein sequence: CASSSLGGAGGTDTQYF.